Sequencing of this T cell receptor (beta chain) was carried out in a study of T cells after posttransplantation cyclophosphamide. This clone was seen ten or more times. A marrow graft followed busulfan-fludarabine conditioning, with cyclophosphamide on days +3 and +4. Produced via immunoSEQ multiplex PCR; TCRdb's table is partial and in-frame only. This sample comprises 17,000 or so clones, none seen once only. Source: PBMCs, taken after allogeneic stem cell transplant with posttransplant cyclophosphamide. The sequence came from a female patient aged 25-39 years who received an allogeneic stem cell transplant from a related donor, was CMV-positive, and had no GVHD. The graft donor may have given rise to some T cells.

Written as DNA, the CDR3 is TGTGCCAGCAGTTACGTGTTCGGGTACGAGCAGTACTTC. It is translated as CASSYVFGYEQYF. J is TRBJ2-7 and V is TRBV27; D not certain. V lost 4 bases and J 4 bases, leaving 11 bases between the germline ends. This CDR3 has 13 amino acids. The germline V gene encodes CDR1 MNHEY and CDR2 SMNVEV (reference sequence).